These 18 T cell receptor beta chains originate from one sample sequenced in a study of regulatory T cells in long-lasting Graves disease. Arm-PCR of CDR3 regions and iRepertoire HTBI primers were used to build TCR beta libraries. A single record per CDR3 protein comes from TCRdb applying MiXCR to the multiplex PCR reads. The sample consists of 410,000 or so distinct CDR3 sequences, about 15% of them appearing once. Time point described: newly diagnosed GD, antithyroid drugs for less than 3 months. TCR sequences were obtained from RNA taken from PBMCs. These records were also assigned to another study, of T cells in Graves' hyperthyroidism and ophthalmopathy.

This specimen consisted of peripheral blood mononuclear cells (PBMCs), obtained at new diagnosis, from a patient treated with antithyroid drugs. The source is a woman in her thirties with Graves disease.

This clonotype showed up just a few times. It is likely a read error: a sequence one base away is far more abundant. The chain recombines TRBV11-3 with TRBJ2-3; tentatively, D is TRBD2 (6 bases). The CDR3 covers 15 residues. CDR1 is SGHNT and CDR2 is YENEEA in the germline V gene. In nucleotides, the CDR3 is TGTGCCAGCAGCTACCGACTAGAACGCACAGATGCGCAGTATTTT. Translated, it gives CASSYRLERTDAQYF.

This clonotype was counted at least ten times. The chain recombines TRBV3-1 with TRBJ2-3; the match to TRBD2 covers 14 bases. The CDR3 extends over 17 amino acids. J gave up 5 bases and V 1 base, and 5 bases lay outside the gene matches. CDR1 and CDR2 (germline): LGHDT, YNNKEL (reference sequence). In DNA form, the CDR3 reads TGTGCCAGCAGCCAAGCGGGACTAGCGGGAGCCGTAGATACGCAGTATTTT. This codes for CASSQAGLAGAVDTQYF.

This clonotype occurred a few times. The chain is built from TRBV10-3 and TRBJ1-1; 9 bases map to TRBD1. V shed 4 bases, J shed 1 base, and the junction held 4 bases outside the gene matches. The CDR3 loop spans 15 amino acids. Germline V gene sequence: CDR1 ENHRY, CDR2 SYGVKD. CDR3 DNA sequence: TGTGCCATCAGTGGAGGGGGACAGGGGAACACTGAAGCTTTCTTT. It codes for CAISGGGQGNTEAFF.

CDR3 amino acids: CSASYVQNQETQYF. The CDR3 DNA reads TGCAGTGCTAGTTACGTACAAAACCAAGAGACCCAGTACTTC. This chain uses TRBV20-1 with TRBJ2-5; D remains ambiguous. The CDR3 runs 14 residues. Trimming shortened V by 3 bases and J by 0 bases, and 11 bases separated the two germline ends. From germline, CDR1 is DFQATT and CDR2 SNEGSKA (reference sequence).

This clonotype was counted many times. V is TRBV3-1 and J is TRBJ2-1, with 7 bases lining up with TRBD2. The junction had 6 bases not matched to a gene; V was cut back by 6 bases and J by 1 base. The CDR3 length is 15 residues. Germline V CDR1 and CDR2: LGHDT, YNNKEL (reference sequence). CDR3 sequence (DNA): TGTGCCAGCAGTTTGCTCGGGGGGTCCTACAATGAGCAGTTCTTC. This sequence encodes CASSLLGGSYNEQFF.

The rearrangement uses TRBV20-1 and TRBJ2-1; D may be TRBD2 (5 bases). The CDR3 is 16 amino acids. The V end was cut by 5 bases, the J end by 6 bases, with 23 bases between. CDR1 and CDR2 from the germline V gene are DFQATT and SNEGSKA (reference sequence). The DNA for the CDR3 is TGCAGTGCTGCTAGCATCTTCCCAATCGGCCCCAATGAGCAGTTCTTC. It codes for CSAASIFPIGPNEQFF.

The chain employs TRBV6-1 and TRBJ1-2; 10 nucleotides line up with TRBD1. There are 14 residues in the CDR3. V trimming: 6 bases; J trimming: 8 bases; junction bases outside the gene matches: 9. The germline gives CDR1 MNHNS, CDR2 SASEGT. The CDR3, as DNA: TGTGCCAGCAGCCTCACCGGGACAGGGGAGGGCTACACCTTC. Amino acids: CASSLTGTGEGYTF.

About this clonotype itself: The final CDR3 position lacks the conserved phenylalanine or tryptophan, pointing to a likely read error. The chain joins TRBV10-1 to TRBJ2-7, with D perhaps given as TRBD1 or TRBD2 (5 bases each). V shed 6 bases and J shed 5 bases, with 17 bases lying between them. Germline CDR1 and CDR2: WNHNN and SYGVQD (reference sequence). This CDR3 is built from 14 residues. The CDR3 DNA follows: TGCGCCAGCAGCCTGAGGGGTATCAGCGACGAGCAGTACCTC. The encoded protein is CASSLRGISDEQYL.

This clonotype was counted ten times or more. This chain uses TRBV29-1 with TRBJ1-2, with TRBD1 matching over 7 bases. The CDR3 contains 12 residues. The germline V gene has CDR1 SQVTM and CDR2 ANQGSEA. V shed 7 bases, J shed 7 bases, and the junction held 9 bases outside the gene matches. The CDR3 sequence is CSDRTGTPGYTF. In nucleotides, the CDR3 is TGCAGCGATAGGACAGGCACACCTGGCTACACCTTC.

This clonotype came up a few times. The rearrangement joins TRBV9 to TRBJ1-1; 9 bases align to TRBD1. Germline CDR1 and CDR2: SGDLS and YYNGEE. The V and J ends lost 4 bases and 11 bases, in that order; junction bases with no gene match: 27. This CDR3 has 19 residues. The DNA of the CDR3 is TGTGCCAGCAGCCCCCGACAGGGGGTAATCGCGAATCGCCGCATAGAGGCTTTCTTT. Residues: CASSPRQGVIANRRIEAFF.

Ten or more counts support this clonotype. The J gene is TRBJ2-7, the V gene TRBV28; D uncertain. There are 14 residues in the CDR3. From germline, CDR1 is MDHEN and CDR2 SYDVKM. Trimming pared 6 bases from V and 0 bases from J, leaving 12 bases between. CDR3 coding DNA: TGTGCCAGCAGGGTTTTGGGCGGCTCCTACGAGCAGTACTTC. It translates to CASRVLGGSYEQYF. Full variable domain (remainder filled in from reference TRBV28 and TRBJ2-7): DVKVTQSSRYLVKRTGEKVFLECVQDMDHENMFWYRQDPGLGLRLIYFSYDVKMKEKGDIPEGYSVSREKKERFSLILESASTNQTSMYLCASRVLGGSYEQYFGPGTRLTVT.

Many counts were recorded for this clonotype. This chain uses TRBV30 with TRBJ1-1, with D unresolved. Germline V gene data show CDR1 as GTSNPN and CDR2 as SVGIG (reference sequence). This CDR3 is 12 amino acids long. Trimming cost V 1 base and J 1 base, with 4 bases left between them. CDR3 nucleotide sequence: TGTGCCTGGAGTGCCCCGAACACTGAAGCTTTCTTT. It is translated as CAWSAPNTEAFF.

This clonotype came up many times. The chain couples TRBV9 to TRBJ2-7, with D perhaps given as TRBD1 or TRBD2 (6 bases each). Trimming took 3 bases from V and 2 from J, leaving 12 bases between them. Germline CDR1 and CDR2: SGDLS and YYNGEE. This CDR3 comprises 14 residues. The CDR3 DNA reads as TGTGCCAGCAGCGCCAAGGGGGGAACCTACGAGCAGTACTTC. This gives the protein CASSAKGGTYEQYF.

At least ten counts were recorded for this clonotype. The chain recombines TRBV5-5 with TRBJ2-3; D possibly corresponds to TRBD1 (8 bases). CDR1 and CDR2 (germline): SGHKS, YYEKEE (reference sequence). V dropped 7 bases and J dropped 7 bases, with 22 bases sitting between them. The CDR3 extends over 15 amino acids. The CDR3 reads CASSPSGQGGNTQYF. CDR3 nucleotides: TGTGCCAGCTCCCCTTCCGGACAGGGAGGGAATACGCAGTATTTT. Looking up the rest from reference TRBV5-5 and TRBJ2-3 gives the full variable domain: DAGVTQSPTHLIKTRGQQVTLRCSPISGHKSVSWYQQVLGQGPQFIFQYYEKEERGRGNFPDRFSARQFPNYSSELNVNALLLGDSALYLCASSPSGQGGNTQYFGPGTRLTVL.

Regarding this clonotype: The likely explanation is a read error, given a far larger clone one base away. The rearrangement links TRBV3-1 to TRBJ2-7; the D gene is possibly TRBD1 (5 bases). Germline loops: CDR1 LGHDT, CDR2 YNNKEL (reference sequence). CDR3 length: 14 amino acids. The CDR3 DNA reads TGTGCCAGCAGTCCCCCGGACACCTCCTACAAGCAGTACTTC. Translated, it gives CASSPPDTSYKQYF.

The chain uses TRBV3-1 and TRBJ1-5; 10 bases match TRBD1. In germline, CDR1 is LGHDT, CDR2 YNNKEL (reference sequence). The J segment lost 5 bases and the V segment lost 4 bases, leaving 8 bases of the junction unmatched. This CDR3 has 16 amino acids. The CDR3 sequence is CASSLHGTGEHQPQHF. DNA of the CDR3: TGTGCCAGCAGCCTCCATGGGACAGGGGAGCATCAGCCCCAGCATTTT.

The rearrangement joins TRBV20-1 to TRBJ2-5, with 7 bases that match TRBD2. J lost 5 bases, V lost 2 bases, and 11 bases had no gene match. The germline CDR1 and CDR2 sequences are DFQATT and SNEGSKA (reference sequence). The CDR3 totals 15 residues. CDR3 sequence: CSARRSGFAGETQYF. The CDR3, as DNA: TGCAGTGCTAGACGTAGCGGGTTCGCCGGGGAGACCCAGTACTTC.

The chain recombines TRBV19 with TRBJ2-7; no clear D. Per germline, CDR1 LNHDA and CDR2 SQIVND (reference sequence). V was shortened by 1 base and J by 0 bases, with 4 bases between the two germline ends. This CDR3 has 13 amino acids. The CDR3 reads CASSIAVSYEQYF. The CDR3 DNA reads TGTGCCAGTAGTATAGCAGTCTCCTACGAGCAGTACTTC.